This TCR beta chain emerged from a study of PD-1 blockade in classical Hodgkin lymphoma. Across the study: Patients in the cohort were put on intravenous nivolumab, 3 mg/kg every 2 weeks.

Profiling relied on immunoSEQ multiplex PCR, and the TCRdb table lists in-frame clones only, not all of them. Among approximately 51,000 clones listed, approximately 73% were seen once. To note about this clone: The antigen remains undetermined.

The study, taken as a whole, reports: The CD4+ diversity rise by C4D1 was clearest in complete responders. Healthy donors reportedly exceeded newly diagnosed patients in baseline TCR diversity. Any patient who commenced nivolumab under 1 year after ASCT was excluded.

Following autologous stem cell transplantation, relapse occurred in every patient, and exposure to brentuximab vedotin varied. The input for sequencing was peripheral blood mononuclear cells (PBMCs), taken before the second cycle of nivolumab. This TCR was sampled from a human donor with classical Hodgkin lymphoma.

The CDR3, as DNA: TGTGCCTGGAGTCTAACCACCGGAGAGACCCAGTACTTC. The encoded protein is CAWSLTTGETQYF. The chain joins TRBV30 to TRBJ2-5; D is undetermined. Looked up from germline, CDR1 is GTSNPN and CDR2 is SVGIG (reference sequence). The V end lost 2 bases, the J end lost 4 bases, and 11 bases lay between the germline ends. This CDR3 region has 13 residues.